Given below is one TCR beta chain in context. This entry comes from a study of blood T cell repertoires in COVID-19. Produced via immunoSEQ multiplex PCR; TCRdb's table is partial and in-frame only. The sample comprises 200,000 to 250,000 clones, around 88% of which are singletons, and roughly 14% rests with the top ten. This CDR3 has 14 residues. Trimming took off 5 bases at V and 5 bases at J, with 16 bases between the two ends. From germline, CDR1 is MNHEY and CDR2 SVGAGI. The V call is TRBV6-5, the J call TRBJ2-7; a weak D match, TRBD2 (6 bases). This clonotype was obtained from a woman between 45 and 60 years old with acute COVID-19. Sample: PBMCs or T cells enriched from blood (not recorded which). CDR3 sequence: CASSHGAGRHEQYF. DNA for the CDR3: TGTGCCAGCAGTCACGGGGCAGGGAGGCACGAGCAGTACTTC.